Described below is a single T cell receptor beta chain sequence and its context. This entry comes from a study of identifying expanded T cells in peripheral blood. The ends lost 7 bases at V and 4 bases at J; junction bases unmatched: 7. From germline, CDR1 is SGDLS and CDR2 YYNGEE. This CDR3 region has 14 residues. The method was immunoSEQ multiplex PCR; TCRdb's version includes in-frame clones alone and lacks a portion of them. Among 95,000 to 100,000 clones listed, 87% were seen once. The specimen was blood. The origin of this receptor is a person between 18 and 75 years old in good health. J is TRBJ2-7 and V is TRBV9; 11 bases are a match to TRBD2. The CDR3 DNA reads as TGTGCCAGCGGGGCGGGACTAGCGGATTACGAGCAGTACTTC. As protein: CASGAGLADYEQYF.